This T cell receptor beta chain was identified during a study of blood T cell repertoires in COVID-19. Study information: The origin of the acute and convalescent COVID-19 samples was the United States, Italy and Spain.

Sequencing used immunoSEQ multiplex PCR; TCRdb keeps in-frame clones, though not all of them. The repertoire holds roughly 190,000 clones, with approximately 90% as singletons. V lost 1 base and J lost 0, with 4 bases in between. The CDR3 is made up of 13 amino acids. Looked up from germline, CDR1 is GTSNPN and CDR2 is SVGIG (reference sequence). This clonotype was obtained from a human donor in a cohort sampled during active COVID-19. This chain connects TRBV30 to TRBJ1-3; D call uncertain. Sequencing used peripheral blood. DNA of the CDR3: TGTGCCTGGAGTGGAGGCTCTGGAAACACCATATATTTT. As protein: CAWSGGSGNTIYF.